This TCR beta chain was obtained from a study of blood T cell repertoires in COVID-19. This clone was observed a few times. A Seattle source enrolled patients during active infection and followed them longitudinally. V shed 1 base and J 6 bases; nucleotides not matched to a gene: 17. Per germline, CDR1 SQVTM and CDR2 ANQGSEA. The CDR3 loop spans 18 amino acids. TCRdb's table, derived via immunoSEQ multiplex PCR, lists solely in-frame clones and lacks some. Among some 290,000 clones listed, roughly 88% were seen once. This sequence was found in a woman in her twenties or thirties with COVID-19, enrolled during active disease. Material: peripheral blood. The gene calls are TRBV29-1 and TRBJ1-1, with 10 bases matching TRBD1. This CDR3 reads CSVEGGSGTGARVAEAFF. CDR3 nucleotide sequence: TGCAGCGTTGAAGGGGGGTCAGGGACAGGGGCAAGAGTCGCTGAAGCTTTCTTT.